The rows below give T cell receptor beta chains drawn from one sample of a study of T cell responses to AZD1222 COVID-19 vaccine. TCRdb's table, derived via immunoSEQ multiplex PCR, lists solely in-frame clones and lacks some. The data show 82,000 or so clones, roughly 90% seen once. Source: peripheral blood, taken on day 0 of AZD1222 vaccination. These receptors came from an adult in good health. Both conserved end residues are part of each CDR3. A D gene is named only where the DNA matches it firmly. Rows give clone size only sometimes, using once, few, many, or a class for an expanded clone.

j_call v_call clone_size d_call cdr3_nt cdr3_aa
TRBJ1-2 TRBV28 . . TGTGCCACCGACATAAACTATGGCTACACCTTC CATDINYGYTF
TRBJ2-3 TRBV15 . TRBD2 TGTGCCACCAGCAGAGACGGGGGGGAAACAGATACGCAGTATTTT CATSRDGGETDTQYF
TRBJ2-7 TRBV7-9 . . TGTGCCAGCAGCTTAGTATCGGGGGGACATTACGAGCAGTACTTC CASSLVSGGHYEQYF
TRBJ2-5 TRBV15 . . TGTGCCACCAGCAGAGCTTGGGGCTACCAAGAGACCCAGTACTTC CATSRAWGYQETQYF
TRBJ2-2 TRBV6-5 . . TGTGCCAGCAGGGATCCGGGACTTTTCACCGGGGAGCTGTTTTTT CASRDPGLFTGELFF
TRBJ2-2 TRBV19 . . TGTGCCAGTACCAAGGGGAACACCGGGGAGCTGTTTTTT CASTKGNTGELFF
TRBJ1-1 TRBV5-1 . . TGCGCCAGCAGCTTGTACCGTGGTGAAGCTTTCTTT CASSLYRGEAFF
TRBJ1-6 TRBV19 . . TGTGCCAGTAGTACCATAGTCTATAATTCACCCCTCCACTTT CASSTIVYNSPLHF
TRBJ1-4 TRBV2 . . TGTGCCAGCAGTGGAGGACGGGGGGCTGGAAAACTGTTTTTT CASSGGRGAGKLFF
TRBJ1-1 TRBV30 once . TGTGCCTGGACCCAACTGGGGCAGCTGAACACTGAAGCTTTCTTT CAWTQLGQLNTEAFF
TRBJ2-2 TRBV27 once TRBD1 TGTGCCAGCAGTTATCGGACAGGGGCGAACACCGGGGAGCTGTTTTTT CASSYRTGANTGELFF
TRBJ1-6 TRBV29-1 . TRBD1 TGCAGCGCTAGACAGGGGAATTCACCCCTCCACTTT CSARQGNSPLHF
TRBJ2-2 TRBV28 . TRBD2 TGTGCCTGCGGGGGGGGCACCGGGGAGCTGTTTTTT CACGGGTGELFF
TRBJ2-7 TRBV6-5 . . TGTGCCAGCAGTTATAGGCACGAGCAGTACTTC CASSYRHEQYF
TRBJ1-3 TRBV10-3 . TRBD1 TGTGCCATCAGTGGAGACAGGGACTCTGGAAACACCATATATTTT CAISGDRDSGNTIYF
TRBJ1-5 TRBV2 . . TGTGCCAGCAGTGAATTGGGAGGGGGAAATCAGCCCCAGCATTTT CASSELGGGNQPQHF
TRBJ2-4 TRBV6-1 . . TGTGCCAGCAGTGAAAGGAGAGAGGGCATTCAGTACTTC CASSERREGIQYF
TRBJ2-1 TRBV9 . . TGTGCCAGCAGCCCCTTCGGACAAAGCTCCTACAATGAGCAGTTCTTC CASSPFGQSSYNEQFF
TRBJ2-1 TRBV7-9 few TRBD1 TGTGCCAGCACCGTACGGGTAGGACAGGACTACAATGAGCAGTTCTTC CASTVRVGQDYNEQFF
TRBJ1-2 TRBV7-8 . . TGTGCCAGCAGCTTAGGGACATTCACCTATGGCTACACCTTC CASSLGTFTYGYTF
TRBJ1-3 TRBV5-6 few . TGTGCCAGCAGCTTGGATTCCTTCTCTGGAAACACCATATATTTT CASSLDSFSGNTIYF
TRBJ2-1 TRBV6-1 . TRBD1 TGTGCCAGCAGTGAAGAAGGGGGCATCAGCAACAATGAGCAGTTCTTC CASSEEGGISNNEQFF
TRBJ1-5 TRBV19 . . TGTGCCAGTAGGTTAGCGCCCAATCAGCCCCAGCATTTT CASRLAPNQPQHF
TRBJ2-5 TRBV7-2 . TRBD2 TGTGCCAGCAGTTCCGGGACTAGTGGGTCTGAGACCCAGTACTTC CASSSGTSGSETQYF
TRBJ1-6 TRBV4-1 . TRBD1 TGCGCCAGCAGCCAAGAGGGGGACAGGAATTCACCCCTCCACTTT CASSQEGDRNSPLHF
TRBJ1-2 TRBV2 once . TGTGCCAGCAGTGAATCCGGGACTTTAGGCTACACCTTC CASSESGTLGYTF